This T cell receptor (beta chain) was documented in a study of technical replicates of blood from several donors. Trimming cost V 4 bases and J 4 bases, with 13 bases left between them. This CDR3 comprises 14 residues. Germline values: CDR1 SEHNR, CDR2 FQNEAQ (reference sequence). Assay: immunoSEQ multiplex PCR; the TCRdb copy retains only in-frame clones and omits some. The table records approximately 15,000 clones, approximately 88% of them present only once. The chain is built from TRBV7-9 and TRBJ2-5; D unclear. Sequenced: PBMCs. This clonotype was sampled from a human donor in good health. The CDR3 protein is CASSSPGLSETQYF. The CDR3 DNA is TGTGCCAGCAGCTCCCCCGGGTTGTCAGAGACCCAGTACTTC.